One T cell receptor beta chain is described in this entry. Which antigen it targets is not known. The sample holds no much larger clone one base away, and base qualities are not on file. These data belong to a study of blood T cell repertoires in COVID-19 (TCRdb year 2020). Notes on the research overall: Samples covering the acute and convalescent phases of COVID-19 were provided by collaborators in the United States, Italy and Spain. The material from the prospective study consisted of cDNA or gDNA derived from T cells, B-cell-depleted T cells, or PBMCs. The repertoires were made available in a free public database intended to serve as a resource for research on the immune response to SARS-CoV-2. The samples were drawn from the first 160 participants of the ongoing ImmuneRACE study and from 1,254 subjects provided by 6 global collaborators. A de-identified subject ID, COVID-19 status, age in years and sex were almost always included in the sample metadata. Where available, HLA class I and class II types were obtained from metadata supplied by the sample provider rather than from assay-based typing. Subjects who had been exposed to COVID-19, were actively infected with it, or had recovered from it provided the deeply sampled blood TCRbeta repertoires that made up the dataset.

CDR1 and CDR2 are drawn from the germline V gene: SQVTM, ANQGSEA. The CDR3 spans 14 residues, from the cysteine through the phenylalanine. Only CDR3 DNA is held: 42 bases, read in frame from base 1. Germline trimming: 7 bases from V, 2 bases from J; junction bases outside gene matches: 6. Each collaborating institution followed its own protocols to collect whole blood in K2EDTA tubes. For TCRbeta analysis, collaborators shipped samples as frozen whole blood, isolated PBMCs, or DNA extracted from either of those sample types. Study-wide findings and limitations: The quantity of clinical and demographic metadata differed by source and by participant and was supplied without curation.

The immunoSEQ Assay, a bias-controlled multiplex PCR, was used to amplify TCRbeta CDR3 regions from genomic DNA. As for the authors' bioinformatics: The number of nucleated cells in each sample was estimated by amplification of reference gene primers within the assay. To quantify the absolute abundance of each unique TCRbeta CDR3 rearrangement, sequence reads were collapsed and filtered. For each sample, productive Simpson clonality was calculated as the square root of Simpson's diversity index over productive rearrangements. Imported from immuneACCESS, the table was reduced by TCRdb to in-frame sequences with V and J called. These copies leave out some clones; in studies compared against another copy, an unresolved V gene accounts for under half, and the cause of the remainder is not known. The V and J calls and clone size come from that table; D and trimming were worked out from the DNA. The sample profile shows 150,000 or so clones; about 87% of them were found once. The ten largest clones take up around 6.1% of the sample.

The receptor chain draws on TRBV29-1 and TRBJ1-3, with 9 bases in between that match TRBD1. The sequence derives from a man at least 80 years old with acute or convalescent COVID-19. Sequenced: peripheral blood. The DNA sequence is as follows: TGCAGCGGATCCGGGACAGGGACTGGAAACACCATATATTTT. Translation gives CSGSGTGTGNTIYF.